In this sample, the clone carrying this T cell receptor beta chain turned up a few times. Its specificity is not known. Time point of the sample: patch test 1, 2 weeks after DPC sensitization. The treatment: therapeutic diphenylcyclopropenone sensitization with weekly scalp DPC. This record comes from a study of human T cells and chemical hapten exposure. Looking at the study overall: Upper inner arm skin measuring roughly 2 cm by roughly 2 cm received 2% DPC for sensitization. Study-level results: Given that the donors had alopecia, their immune response may differ from that seen in healthy people.

Using its own MiXCR run on the RACE reads, TCRdb lists one record per CDR3 protein. The sample has about 360,000 distinct CDR3 sequences, under 9% seen once. This CDR3 has 15 amino acids. The trim removed 5 bases at V and 3 bases at J, leaving 8 bases unmatched. CDR1 and CDR2 from the germline V gene are MNHEY and SVGEGT. The chain has TRBV6-2 or TRBV6-3 and TRBJ2-7; TRBD1 agrees at 9 bases. This TCR came from a woman under 30 with alopecia areata. Some clones in this sample may be carry-over from other donors' samples. The sample here was whole blood, taken in connection with sensitization to the hapten diphenylcyclopropenone (DPC). CDR3 residues: CASSRRDREDYEQYF. The CDR3 DNA reads TGTGCCAGCAGTCGCCGGGACAGGGAGGACTACGAGCAGTACTTC.